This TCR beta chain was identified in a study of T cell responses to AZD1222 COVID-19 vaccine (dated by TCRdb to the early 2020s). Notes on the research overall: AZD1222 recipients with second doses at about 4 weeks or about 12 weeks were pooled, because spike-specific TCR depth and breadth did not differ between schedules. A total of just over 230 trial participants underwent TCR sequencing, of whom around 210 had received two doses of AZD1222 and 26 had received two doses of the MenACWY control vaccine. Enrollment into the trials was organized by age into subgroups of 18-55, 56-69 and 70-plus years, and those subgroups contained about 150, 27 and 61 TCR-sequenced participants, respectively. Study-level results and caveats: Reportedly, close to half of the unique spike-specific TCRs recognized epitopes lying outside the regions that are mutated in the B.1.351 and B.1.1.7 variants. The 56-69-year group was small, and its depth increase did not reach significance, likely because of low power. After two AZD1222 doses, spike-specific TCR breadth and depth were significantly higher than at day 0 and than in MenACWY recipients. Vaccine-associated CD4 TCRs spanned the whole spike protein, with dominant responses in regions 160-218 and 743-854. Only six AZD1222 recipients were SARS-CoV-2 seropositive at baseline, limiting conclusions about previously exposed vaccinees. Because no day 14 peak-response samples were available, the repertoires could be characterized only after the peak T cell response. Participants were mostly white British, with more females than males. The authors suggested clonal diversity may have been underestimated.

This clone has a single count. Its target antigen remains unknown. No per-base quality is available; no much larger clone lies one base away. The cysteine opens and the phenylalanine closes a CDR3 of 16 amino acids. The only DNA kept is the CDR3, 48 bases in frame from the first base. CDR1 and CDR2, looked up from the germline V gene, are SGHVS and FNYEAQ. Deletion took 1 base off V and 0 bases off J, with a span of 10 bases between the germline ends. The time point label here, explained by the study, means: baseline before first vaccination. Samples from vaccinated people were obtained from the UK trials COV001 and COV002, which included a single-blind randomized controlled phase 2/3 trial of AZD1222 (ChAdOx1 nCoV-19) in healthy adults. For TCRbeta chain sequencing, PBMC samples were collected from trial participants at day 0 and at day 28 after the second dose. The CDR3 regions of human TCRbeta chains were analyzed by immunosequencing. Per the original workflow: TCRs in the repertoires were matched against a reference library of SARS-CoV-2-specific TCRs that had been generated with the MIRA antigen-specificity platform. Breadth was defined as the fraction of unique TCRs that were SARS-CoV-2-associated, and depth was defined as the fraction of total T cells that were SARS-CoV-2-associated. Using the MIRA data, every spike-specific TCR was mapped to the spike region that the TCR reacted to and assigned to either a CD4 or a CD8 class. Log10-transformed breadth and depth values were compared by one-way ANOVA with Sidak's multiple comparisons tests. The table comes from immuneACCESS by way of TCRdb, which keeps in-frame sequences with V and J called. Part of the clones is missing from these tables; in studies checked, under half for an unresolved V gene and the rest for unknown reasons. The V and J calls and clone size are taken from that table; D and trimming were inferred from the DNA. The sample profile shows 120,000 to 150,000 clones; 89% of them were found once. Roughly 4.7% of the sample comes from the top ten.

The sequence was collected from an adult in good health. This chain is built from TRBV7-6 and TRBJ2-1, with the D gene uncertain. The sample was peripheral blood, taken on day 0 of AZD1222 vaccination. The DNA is TGTGCCAGCAGCTTAGGTACTATGAGCTCCTACAATGAGCAGTTCTTC. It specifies CASSLGTMSSYNEQFF.